This TCR beta chain is from a study of post-analysis software for immune sequencing data. The wider study: Included courses were relapsing-remitting and secondary progressive multiple sclerosis; progressive-relapsing multiple sclerosis was also included.

With regard to this clonotype: Its target is unknown.

Points from the study as a whole: By F measure, strong co-clustering occurred among samples prepared in the same batch. Multiple sclerosis patients had significantly lower normalized Chao1 diversity than controls. Patients used several TRBV segments, including TRBV5-6, TRBV5-1 and TRBV20-1, more often than controls.

This CDR3 contains 15 residues. CDR1 is PRHDT, CDR2 FYEKMQ, per germline (reference sequence). V lost 0 bases, J lost 0 bases, and 8 bases lay in between. Every TCR beta cDNA library bore unique molecular identifiers. It was from about 1 to 10 million T cells that about 540,000 cDNA molecules came. TCRdb processed the PCR reads anew with MiXCR; each CDR3 protein has one entry. The sample lists 150,000 to 200,000 distinct CDR3 sequences, about 32% seen once, with over 1.2% in the top ten. The chain has TRBV13 and TRBJ1-1; D not certain. Sequenced input: blood. The TCR sequence derives from a girl aged 10 to 17 with multiple sclerosis. The CDR3 DNA follows: TGTGCCAGCAGCTTAGGCGACGGATTGAACACTGAAGCTTTCTTT. Amino acids: CASSLGDGLNTEAFF.